The 6 T cell receptor beta chains listed next were all sequenced from one sample in a study of T cells in Graves' hyperthyroidism and ophthalmopathy. TCR beta CDR3 regions were amplified from RNA. A first-round RT-PCR of the TCR CDR3 used the HTBI primer set. Each CDR3 protein is one row after TCRdb ran MiXCR on the multiplex PCR reads. The sample has fewer than 600,000 distinct CDR3 sequences, under 15% seen once. The sample comprised blood. The receptor source for this set is a woman between 18 and 29 years old with Graves' hyperthyroidism.

Many counts were recorded for this clonotype. The chain joins TRBV29-1 to TRBJ1-2; the match to TRBD1 covers 12 bases. The V and J ends lost 6 bases and 3 bases, in that order; junction bases with no gene match: 2. Germline V CDR1 and CDR2: SQVTM, ANQGSEA. The CDR3 is made up of 13 amino acids. CDR3: CSVGQGADYGYTF. CDR3 DNA sequence: TGCAGCGTGGGACAGGGGGCTGACTATGGCTACACCTTC.

This clonotype was picked up many times. The genes are TRBV11-2 and TRBJ2-7; TRBD2 aligns across 7 bases. The CDR3 has 13 residues. Unmatched junction bases numbered 5, after V lost 5 bases and J lost 4 bases. The germline V gene encodes CDR1 SGHAT and CDR2 FQNNGV. CDR3 in amino acids: CASSPPSGYEQYF. The DNA for the CDR3 is TGTGCCAGCAGCCCCCCTAGCGGTTACGAGCAGTACTTC. Full variable domain (missing parts from reference TRBV11-2 and TRBJ2-7): EAGVAQSPRYKIIEKRQSVAFWCNPISGHATLYWYQQILGQGPKLLIQFQNNGVVDDSQLPKDRFSAERLKGVDSTLKIQPAKLEDSAVYLCASSPPSGYEQYFGPGTRLTVT.

The chain is built from TRBV4-2 and TRBJ2-3; D possibly corresponds to TRBD1 (6 bases). Germline CDR1 LGHNA, CDR2 YNFKEQ. V gave up 3 bases and J gave up 0 bases, with 16 bases separating them. The CDR3 sequence is 17 residues long. In nucleotides, the CDR3 is TGTGCCAGCAGCCAGTCACAACCCGGGACAAGCACAGATACGCAGTATTTT. Its protein product is CASSQSQPGTSTDTQYF.

This chain uses TRBV5-1 with TRBJ2-3; D is possibly TRBD1 (6 bases). The CDR3 runs 16 residues. CDR1 SGHRS and CDR2 YFSETQ come from the germline V gene. V lost 0 bases to trimming and J lost 2 bases, with 13 bases between them. For the CDR3, the DNA is TGCGCCAGCAGCTTGGCAGGGGCCCTTCTCACAGATACGCAGTATTTT. Amino acids: CASSLAGALLTDTQYF.

The chain recombines TRBV9 with TRBJ1-2; no definite D call. The CDR3 is 15 residues long. With 4 bases removed from V and 7 bases from J, the gap between germline ends came to 20 bases. Germline V CDR1 and CDR2: SGDLS, YYNGEE. CDR3 protein: CASSLDLKLSSGYTF. The CDR3 DNA sequence: TGTGCCAGCAGCCTCGACCTTAAGCTTAGCTCTGGCTACACCTTC.

This clonotype was recorded at least ten times. The chain uses TRBV11-2 and TRBJ1-4; 10 nucleotides line up with TRBD1. Germline CDR1 and CDR2: SGHAT and FQNNGV. This CDR3 comprises 14 residues. J was trimmed by 8 bases and V by 3 bases; bases with no gene match: 3. The CDR3 region is CASSFGTGDEKLFF. The CDR3 DNA follows: TGTGCCAGCAGCTTTGGGACAGGGGACGAAAAACTGTTTTTT.